A single sample is the source of the 32 T cell receptor beta chains below, sequenced in a study of cytomegalovirus exposure and HLA in healthy donors. The PCR was carried out with 60 Vbeta primers and 13 Jbeta primers. Libraries were prepared by immunoSEQ multiplex PCR; TCRdb keeps only in-frame clonotypes and omits some of them. Here the sample spans approximately 190,000 clones, more than 75% being singletons. Sequencing was carried out using PBMCs. The receptors were gathered from a man aged 35 to 55 in good health and CMV-seropositive.

The chain links TRBV12-5 to TRBJ1-1; 9 bases map to TRBD1. CDR1 is LGHNT and CDR2 is FRNRAP in the germline V gene. V shed 3 bases and J 5 bases; nucleotides not matched to a gene: 7. This CDR3 has 15 amino acids. The CDR3 coding sequence is TGTGCTAGTGGTTTTAGGGGGACAGGGAGGACTGAAGCTTTCTTT. Encoded protein: CASGFRGTGRTEAFF.

V gene TRBV7-2 combines with J gene TRBJ2-7; 9 nucleotides align to TRBD2. V was clipped by 1 base and J by 0 bases; unmatched bases: 13. This CDR3 region has 19 residues. Per germline, CDR1 SGHTA and CDR2 FQGNSA. The CDR3 protein is CASSLGILAGYRNSYEQYF. Written as DNA, the CDR3 is TGTGCCAGCAGCTTAGGGATCCTAGCGGGGTACAGAAACTCCTACGAGCAGTACTTC.

V and J are TRBV27 and TRBJ2-5, with TRBD1 identical over 7 bases. Germline V gives CDR1 MNHEY, CDR2 SMNVEV (reference sequence). Trimming at V came to 5 bases and at J to 10 bases, leaving 13 bases not matched to a gene. The CDR3 is 14 amino acids. In DNA, the CDR3 is TGTGCCAGCAGTGCCACAGGGGCCCAAGGTAACCAGTACTTC. Protein: CASSATGAQGNQYF.

The chain has TRBV5-1 and TRBJ2-5; 10 bases map to TRBD2. This CDR3 region has 17 residues. V was clipped by 2 bases and J by 4 bases; unmatched bases: 11. From germline, CDR1 is SGHRS and CDR2 YFSETQ. The CDR3 coding sequence is TGCGCCAGCAGCTTAAGGCTAGCGGGAGTGGCGGGAGAGACCCAGTACTTC. It specifies CASSLRLAGVAGETQYF.

This clone was seen once. V and J are TRBV6-1 and TRBJ2-3; TRBD1 might be the D (5 bases). The CDR3 is 11 residues long. Trimming took 11 bases from V and 5 from J, leaving 11 bases between them. Germline loops: CDR1 MNHNS, CDR2 SASEGT. The CDR3 DNA reads TGTGCCTCCAGTAGGGGAGATACGCAGTATTTT. Translation gives CASSRGDTQYF.

The chain joins TRBV28 to TRBJ1-5; perhaps TRBD1 as D (5 bases). The CDR3 runs 16 residues. The germline V gene has CDR1 MDHEN and CDR2 SYDVKM. V gave up 2 bases and J gave up 0 bases, with 11 bases separating them. CDR3 loop: CASSLRRGISNQPQHF. In nucleotides, the CDR3 is TGTGCCAGCAGTTTACGTAGGGGAATTAGCAATCAGCCCCAGCATTTT. Full variable domain (outside the CDR3, taken from reference TRBV28 and TRBJ1-5): DVKVTQSSRYLVKRTGEKVFLECVQDMDHENMFWYRQDPGLGLRLIYFSYDVKMKEKGDIPEGYSVSREKKERFSLILESASTNQTSMYLCASSLRRGISNQPQHFGDGTRLSIL.

This clone came up once. The chain is built from TRBV9 and TRBJ1-5; 9 nucleotides line up with TRBD1. From germline, CDR1 is SGDLS and CDR2 YYNGEE. This CDR3 is 14 amino acids long. The junction had 5 bases not matched to a gene; V was cut back by 3 bases and J by 7 bases. CDR3 sequence (DNA): TGTGCCAGCAGCGAAACAGGGGGCGGACAGCCCCAGCATTTT. As protein: CASSETGGGQPQHF. The variable domain in full, with the rest retrieved from reference TRBV9 and TRBJ1-5, is DSGVTQTPKHLITATGQRVTLRCSPRSGDLSVYWYQQSLDQGLQFLIQYYNGEERAKGNILERFSAQQFPDLHSELNLSSLELGDSALYFCASSETGGGQPQHFGDGTRLSIL.

The gene calls are TRBV6-1 and TRBJ2-7, with D maybe TRBD2 (5 bases). Per the germline V gene, CDR1 is MNHNS and CDR2 is SASEGT. The CDR3 extends over 14 amino acids. Trimming pared 6 bases from V and 0 bases from J, leaving 12 bases between. CDR3 sequence reads: CASSSGDPSYEQYF. The CDR3 bases are TGTGCCAGCAGCTCCGGGGATCCCTCCTACGAGCAGTACTTC.

The CDR3 spells CASSFSAGGKSETQYF. In DNA, the CDR3 is TGTGCCAGTAGTTTCAGCGCGGGGGGTAAATCGGAGACCCAGTACTTC. V gene TRBV19 combines with J gene TRBJ2-5; 8 nucleotides agree with TRBD2. The CDR3 loop spans 16 amino acids. The J segment lost 5 bases and the V segment lost 5 bases, leaving 13 bases of the junction unmatched. Germline V gene lookup returns CDR1 LNHDA and CDR2 SQIVND (reference sequence).

The chain combines TRBV30 with TRBJ2-1; TRBD2 matches 7 bases. The V segment lost 2 bases and the J segment 7 bases; nucleotides outside the gene matches: 5. CDR1 GTSNPN and CDR2 SVGIG come from the germline V gene (reference sequence). This CDR3 contains 13 residues. CDR3 DNA: TGTGCCTGGAGTTGGCTAGCGGTTAATGAGCAGTTCTTC. Translated: CAWSWLAVNEQFF.

The rearrangement joins TRBV6-1 to TRBJ2-7; 7 bases are shared with TRBD2. Germline CDR1 MNHNS, CDR2 SASEGT. The V and J ends lost 5 bases and 3 bases, in that order; junction bases with no gene match: 7. CDR3 length equals 14 residues. The CDR3 DNA sequence: TGTGCCAGCAGTAGAGCGGGACTTCTCTACGAGCAGTACTTC. This translates into CASSRAGLLYEQYF.

This clone was counted a few times. The rearrangement links TRBV2 to TRBJ2-3; tentatively, D is TRBD1 (6 bases). The germline V gene encodes CDR1 SNHLY and CDR2 FYNNEI. Deletions cut 4 bases from V and 1 base from J, with 12 bases between. This CDR3 is 15 amino acids long. The CDR3 is CASSVSGGRTDTQYF. The CDR3 nucleotides read TGTGCCAGCAGTGTCTCTGGGGGCCGCACAGATACGCAGTATTTT.

CDR3 in DNA: TGTGCCAGCAGTTTATCGACCAGGCGAGGGGAGGTCTATGGCTACACCTTC. Translated: CASSLSTRRGEVYGYTF. The chain couples TRBV27 to TRBJ1-2, with D possibly TRBD1 on 5 matching bases. Per the germline V gene, CDR1 is MNHEY and CDR2 is SMNVEV (reference sequence). Deletions cut 0 bases from V and 4 bases from J, with 18 bases between. The CDR3 extends over 17 amino acids.

The rearrangement uses TRBV5-1 and TRBJ1-2, with 8 bases fitting TRBD1. Germline CDR1 SGHRS, CDR2 YFSETQ. The CDR3 spans 12 residues. V lost 4 bases to trimming and J lost 7 bases; unmatched junction nucleotides: 3. CDR3 in DNA: TGCGCCAGCAGCACACAGGGGGGTGGCTACACCTTC. It specifies CASSTQGGGYTF.

V usage is TRBV2 and J usage is TRBJ2-1, with 7 bases matching TRBD2. Germline-derived CDR1 and CDR2 are SNHLY and FYNNEI. V trimming: 8 bases; J trimming: 9 bases; junction bases outside the gene matches: 16. The CDR3 length is 15 residues. CDR3 in DNA: TGTGCCAGCTCGGTACTGGAGGGAGGGACCGGTGAGCAGTTCTTC. This encodes CASSVLEGGTGEQFF.

The chain combines TRBV19 with TRBJ1-2; 8 positions match TRBD1. The CDR3 is 17 amino acids. CDR1 and CDR2 (germline): LNHDA, SQIVND (reference sequence). Unmatched junction bases numbered 14, after V lost 7 bases and J lost 1 base. The CDR3 sequence is CASTLTFRTGNNYGYTF. CDR3 bases: TGTGCCAGTACTCTCACCTTTAGGACAGGGAATAACTATGGCTACACCTTC.

A few counts support this clone. The CDR3 DNA reads TGTGCCAGCAGTTACGGGGGGGCGAGGGAGACCCAGTACTTC. Protein product: CASSYGGARETQYF. This sequence joins TRBV6-5 and TRBJ2-5, with D possibly being TRBD2 (7 bases). The V and J ends lost 2 bases and 5 bases respectively, with 12 bases between them. This CDR3 comprises 14 residues. The germline V gene has CDR1 MNHEY and CDR2 SVGAGI.

On this clone itself: Different DNA sequences within this sample yield the same CDR3. The genes are TRBV4-1 and TRBJ1-4, with 7 nucleotides matching TRBD1. Trimming took 3 bases from V and 5 from J; bases not matched to a gene: 6. Germline lookup yields CDR1 MGHRA and CDR2 YSYEKL. The CDR3 loop spans 15 amino acids. The CDR3 sequence is CASSQGTATNEKLFF. Here the CDR3 DNA reads TGCGCCAGCAGCCAGGGGACAGCTACAAATGAAAAACTGTTTTTT.

J is TRBJ2-2 and V is TRBV7-9, with 7 bases fitting TRBD2. The germline CDR1 and CDR2 sequences are SEHNR and FQNEAQ (reference sequence). V trimming: 6 bases; J trimming: 2 bases; junction bases outside the gene matches: 6. The CDR3 is 15 residues long. CDR3: CASRSSGANTGELFF. CDR3 nucleotide sequence: TGTGCCAGCAGGTCTAGCGGAGCAAACACCGGGGAGCTGTTTTTT. Full variable domain (remainder filled in from reference TRBV7-9 and TRBJ2-2): DTGVSQNPRHKITKRGQNVTFRCDPISEHNRLYWYRQTLGQGPEFLTYFQNEAQLEKSRLLSDRFSAERPKGSFSTLEIQRTEQGDSAMYLCASRSSGANTGELFFGEGSRLTVL.

This clone was observed once. The V and J genes are TRBV6-1 and TRBJ1-3, with D maybe TRBD1 (6 bases). Looked up from germline, CDR1 is MNHNS and CDR2 is SASEGT. The V gene lost 7 bases and the J gene lost 0 bases, with 13 bases spanning the gap. This CDR3 comprises 15 residues. DNA for the CDR3: TGTGCCAGCAAGAAGGACAGAAACTCTGGAAACACCATATATTTT. Its translation: CASKKDRNSGNTIYF.

The chain combines TRBV6-1 with TRBJ2-2; the match to TRBD1 covers 9 bases. The CDR3 is made up of 14 amino acids. From germline, CDR1 is MNHNS and CDR2 SASEGT. With V trimmed by 6 bases and J by 4 bases, 3 bases remained unmatched. The CDR3: CASSPDRGTGELFF. DNA for the CDR3: TGTGCCAGCAGCCCGGACAGGGGCACCGGGGAGCTGTTTTTT.

The V gene is TRBV19, the J gene TRBJ2-7; 10 bases map to TRBD2. Unmatched junction bases numbered 4, after V lost 2 bases and J lost 3 bases. From germline, CDR1 is LNHDA and CDR2 SQIVND (reference sequence). The CDR3 loop spans 15 amino acids. CDR3 nucleotide sequence: TGTGCCAGTAGTATATCGGCTAGCGGGAGCTACGAGCAGTACTTC. This gives the protein CASSISASGSYEQYF.

Concerning this clone: Other DNA sequences in this sample translate to the same CDR3. CDR3 sequence: CASSITSGRAGYEQYF. The CDR3 nucleotides read TGTGCCAGTAGTATAACTAGCGGGAGGGCCGGCTACGAGCAGTACTTC. This chain links TRBV19 with TRBJ2-7, with 13 bases aligning to TRBD2. Germline values: CDR1 LNHDA, CDR2 SQIVND (reference sequence). With 2 bases clipped from V and 3 bases from J, the junction kept 4 bases outside the gene matches. CDR3 length: 16 residues.

For the CDR3, the DNA is TGTGCCAGCAGTCGCAGGGACACTGAAGCTTTCTTT. Protein: CASSRRDTEAFF. The chain employs TRBV27 and TRBJ1-1; tentative D call: TRBD1 (5 bases). The length of the CDR3 is 12 residues. Trimming pared 5 bases from V and 3 bases from J, leaving 7 bases between. Germline CDR1 reads MNHEY; CDR2 reads SMNVEV (reference sequence).

The chain combines TRBV27 with TRBJ1-1; 8 bases line up with TRBD1. The V gene end was trimmed by 4 bases and the J gene end by 5 bases; junction bases not matched to a gene: 3. Germline CDR1 reads MNHEY; CDR2 reads SMNVEV (reference sequence). There are 13 residues in the CDR3. CDR3 nucleotide sequence: TGTGCCAGCAGTTCCCGGACAGGGACTGAAGCTTTCTTT. This encodes CASSSRTGTEAFF.

The DNA of the CDR3 is TGTGCCAGCAGCCTAGGGGCGGGGCCCTCCTACGAGCAGTACTTC. This codes for CASSLGAGPSYEQYF. The rearrangement joins TRBV7-2 to TRBJ2-7, with D tentatively TRBD2 (6 bases). Per germline, CDR1 SGHTA and CDR2 FQGNSA. Trimming took 5 bases from V and 0 from J, leaving 14 bases between them. The CDR3 has 15 amino acids.

J is TRBJ2-3 and V is TRBV28; 8 nucleotides match TRBD2. Germline CDR1 reads MDHEN; CDR2 reads SYDVKM. The CDR3 loop spans 16 amino acids. Trimming at V came to 6 bases and at J to 0 bases, leaving 8 bases not matched to a gene. DNA of the CDR3: TGTGCCAGCAGCTTCTCGCGGGGGGCTAGCACAGATACGCAGTATTTT. It yields the protein CASSFSRGASTDTQYF.

This clone appeared once. The gene calls are TRBV9 and TRBJ2-1; D is unresolved. V shed 3 bases and J shed 4 bases, with 5 bases lying between them. The CDR3 spans 12 residues. CDR1 is SGDLS and CDR2 is YYNGEE in the germline V gene. The CDR3 is CASSASYNEQFF. The CDR3 DNA follows: TGTGCCAGCAGCGCTTCGTACAATGAGCAGTTCTTC.

This chain connects TRBV18 to TRBJ2-7; TRBD1 agrees at 11 bases. V lost 2 bases, J lost 3 bases, and 3 bases stayed unmatched. Germline V gene lookup returns CDR1 KGHSH and CDR2 LQKENI. CDR3 length equals 15 residues. DNA of the CDR3: TGTGCCAGCTCACCAATTGGGACAGGGGGCTACGAGCAGTACTTC. Its translation: CASSPIGTGGYEQYF.

The rearrangement joins TRBV2 to TRBJ2-1, with TRBD1 identical over 9 bases. V lost 7 bases, J lost 6 bases, and 7 bases stayed unmatched. The length of the CDR3 is 14 residues. Germline V gives CDR1 SNHLY, CDR2 FYNNEI. The CDR3 bases are TGTGCCAGCACCCAAGGACAGGGGCTCAATGAGCAGTTCTTC. This gives the protein CASTQGQGLNEQFF.

In this sample, this clone turned up a few times. The genes are TRBV5-1 and TRBJ1-2; 8 bases are shared with TRBD1. Unmatched junction bases numbered 7, after V lost 1 base and J lost 2 bases. CDR3 length: 16 residues. Germline loops: CDR1 SGHRS, CDR2 YFSETQ. The CDR3 coding sequence is TGCGCCAGCAGCTTGAAGATTACAGGGGGAAACTATGGCTACACCTTC. Residues: CASSLKITGGNYGYTF.

The chain uses TRBV7-9 and TRBJ1-2; D not resolved. This CDR3 has 14 amino acids. Trimming shortened V by 5 bases and J by 1 base, and 11 bases separated the two germline ends. Germline CDR1 is SEHNR and CDR2 is FQNEAQ (reference sequence). The CDR3 region has the DNA TGTGCCAGCAGCCCCCGGGAGGTTAACTATGGCTACACCTTC. Its protein is CASSPREVNYGYTF.